This T cell receptor beta chain stems from a study of control samples from healthy donors and cancer patients. This clone was observed a single time. This table comes from immunoSEQ multiplex PCR, and its TCRdb copy is limited to in-frame clones, with some not included. The sample has 75,000 or so clones, about nine tenths seen once. V shed 6 bases and J 0 bases; nucleotides not matched to a gene: 11. Germline CDR1 SGHNT, CDR2 YYREEE (reference sequence). The CDR3 spans 16 residues. V usage is TRBV5-4 and J usage is TRBJ1-1, with 7 bases matching TRBD1. This clonotype originated in a man aged 55 to 69 with colorectal cancer. The material sequenced was PBMCs. CDR3 loop: CASKRGEGAMNTEAFF. The CDR3, as DNA: TGTGCCAGCAAACGGGGGGAGGGGGCGATGAACACTGAAGCTTTCTTT.